This entry is about one TCR beta chain. This specimen comes from a study of blood T cell repertoires in COVID-19. The assay was immunoSEQ multiplex PCR, and TCRdb's table has in-frame clones only and misses some. The data show 60,000 or so clones, around 79% seen once. CDR1 is SGHRS, CDR2 YFSETQ, per germline. This CDR3 comprises 14 residues. J gave up 6 bases and V 8 bases, and 10 bases lay outside the gene matches. The sequence came from a human donor in a cohort sampled during active COVID-19. Sequencing was carried out using peripheral blood. V gene TRBV5-1 combines with J gene TRBJ1-4, with 7 positions matching TRBD1. Here the CDR3 reads CASSTGDGDEKLFF. CDR3 in DNA: TGCGCCAGTTCTACAGGGGATGGAGATGAAAAACTGTTTTTT.